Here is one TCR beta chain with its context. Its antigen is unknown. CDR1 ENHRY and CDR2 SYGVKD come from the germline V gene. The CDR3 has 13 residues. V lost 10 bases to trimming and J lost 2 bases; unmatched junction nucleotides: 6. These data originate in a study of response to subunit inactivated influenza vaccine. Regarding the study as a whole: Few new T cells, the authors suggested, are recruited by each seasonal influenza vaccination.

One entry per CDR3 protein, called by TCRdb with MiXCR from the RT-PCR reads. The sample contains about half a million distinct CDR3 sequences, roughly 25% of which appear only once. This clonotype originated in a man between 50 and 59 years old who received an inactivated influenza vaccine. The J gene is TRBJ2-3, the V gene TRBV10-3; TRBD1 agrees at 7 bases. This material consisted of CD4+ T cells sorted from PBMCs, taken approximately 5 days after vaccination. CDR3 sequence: CATGTAPTDTQYF. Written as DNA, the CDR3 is TGTGCCACCGGGACAGCCCCCACAGATACGCAGTATTTT.